Below, 8 T cell receptor beta chains from the same sample are listed, as sequenced in a study of cytomegalovirus exposure and HLA in healthy donors. Profiled with immunoSEQ multiplex PCR; TCRdb holds only in-frame clones, not every one. The sample holds tens of thousands of clones, about 96% seen once. Sequencing was carried out using PBMCs. The receptor set was obtained from a man aged 18 to 35 in good health and CMV-seronegative.

V is TRBV9 and J is TRBJ2-5, with 8 bases aligning to TRBD2. The junction had 13 bases not matched to a gene; V was cut back by 4 bases and J by 5 bases. The length of the CDR3 is 16 residues. CDR1 and CDR2 (germline): SGDLS, YYNGEE. CDR3 bases: TGTGCCAGCAGCCCTCTAGAGGCTAGCGGGTATGAGACCCAGTACTTC. Its protein product is CASSPLEASGYETQYF.

The J gene is TRBJ2-7, the V gene TRBV5-1, with D tentatively TRBD1 (6 bases). The CDR3 contains 15 residues. The germline V gene has CDR1 SGHRS and CDR2 YFSETQ. V lost 0 bases, J lost 3 bases, and 13 bases lay in between. CDR3 amino acids: CASSLGGLGYYEQYF. The CDR3 bases are TGCGCCAGCAGCTTGGGGGGGCTAGGGTACTACGAGCAGTACTTC.

The V and J genes are TRBV15 and TRBJ2-3; D might be TRBD2 (6 bases). Germline V lookup: CDR1 LNHNV, CDR2 YYDKDF (reference sequence). The CDR3 is made up of 13 amino acids. Trimming took off 8 bases at V and 3 bases at J, with 12 bases between the two ends. The CDR3 here is CATESGTTDTQYF. The CDR3 DNA is TGTGCCACCGAATCCGGGACTACAGATACGCAGTATTTT.

The J gene is TRBJ2-5, the V gene TRBV7-9; tentatively, D is TRBD1 (6 bases). Trimming stripped 5 bases from V and 0 bases from J, with 16 bases between. The length of the CDR3 is 16 residues. The germline V gene encodes CDR1 SEHNR and CDR2 FQNEAQ (reference sequence). The CDR3: CASSNRVGAYQETQYF. In DNA, the CDR3 is TGTGCCAGCAGCAACAGGGTCGGGGCGTACCAAGAGACCCAGTACTTC.

The rearrangement uses TRBV5-6 and TRBJ2-7; TRBD2 matches 14 bases. Germline V gives CDR1 SGHDT, CDR2 YYEEEE. V lost 4 bases and J lost 2; bases outside the gene matches: 11. CDR3 length: 18 amino acids. The CDR3 DNA reads TGTGCCAGCAGCGGGCCGGGACTAGCGGGAGAGGGGCCCTACGAGCAGTACTTC. This gives the protein CASSGPGLAGEGPYEQYF.

J is TRBJ2-1 and V is TRBV5-4; 8 positions match TRBD2. V lost 1 base, J lost 10 bases, and 10 bases stayed unmatched. Per the germline V gene, CDR1 is SGHNT and CDR2 is YYREEE (reference sequence). CDR3 length equals 15 residues. CDR3 nucleotide sequence: TGTGCCAGCAGCTTGAGGATAGCGGGACAACAGGAGCAGTTCTTC. Protein sequence: CASSLRIAGQQEQFF.

The chain carries TRBV2 and TRBJ1-1; no clear D. Trimming shortened V by 8 bases and J by 6 bases, and 10 bases separated the two germline ends. The CDR3 spans 11 residues. Germline lookup yields CDR1 SNHLY and CDR2 FYNNEI. The CDR3 region has the DNA TGTGCCAGCGAGGGCCTAGCTGAAGCTTTCTTT. It encodes CASEGLAEAFF.

This chain connects TRBV5-8 to TRBJ1-4; D gene unclear. CDR1 is SGHTS, CDR2 YDEGEE, per germline. Trimming took off 0 bases at V and 7 bases at J, with 10 bases between the two ends. The CDR3 loop spans 14 amino acids. CDR3 nucleotides: TGTGCCAGCAGCTTGGGCGGGGTTGCTGAAAAACTGTTTTTT. It specifies CASSLGGVAEKLFF.